Presented here are 2 T cell receptor beta chains from one specimen sequenced in a study of cytomegalovirus exposure and HLA in healthy donors listed by TCRdb under 2017. Receptors were amplified or captured by the immunoSEQ multiplex PCR assay. The clones in this table, taken by TCRdb from immuneACCESS, are in-frame only. Not every clone is retained; where verified, under half of the shortfall comes from an unresolved V gene, and the cause of the rest is unknown. This sample comprises around 49,000 clones, around 94% of them detected only once. Around 8% of the sample belongs to the ten largest clones. The sample comprised PBMCs. These receptors were obtained from a woman aged 18-29 years in good health and CMV-seropositive.

The genes are TRBV9 and TRBJ2-7; 8 nucleotides match TRBD2. Unmatched junction bases numbered 8, after V lost 0 bases and J lost 3 bases. There are 16 residues in the CDR3. Germline V gene sequence: CDR1 SGDLS, CDR2 YYNGEE. The CDR3 region has the DNA TGTGCCAGCAGCGTAGCTGGAACGGGAGGGTTCTACGAGCAGTACTTC. Its protein is CASSVAGTGGFYEQYF.

The V and J genes are TRBV30 and TRBJ1-1; D remains unclear. The CDR3 covers 12 residues. Between the trimmed V and J ends, which lost 0 bases and 4 bases, there was a span of 6 bases. Germline V gene sequence: CDR1 GTSNPN, CDR2 SVGIG (reference sequence). DNA of the CDR3: TGTGCCTGGAGTGTGAGTGGCACTGAAGCTTTCTTT. Its protein is CAWSVSGTEAFF.